This entry lists 28 T cell receptor beta chains sequenced from one sample in a study of T cell repertoires in cytomegalovirus infection. Each CDR3 protein gets one entry after TCRdb re-called the reads with MiXCR. The data hold some 920,000 distinct CDR3 sequences, with roughly 30% observed a single time. These receptors are not linked to any known antigen. The source was cultured CD8+ T cells from PBMCs, collected from culture after CMV antigen stimulation. All receptors derive from a human donor in good health (CMV status not recorded). Some clones in this sample may be carry-over from other donors' samples.

This clonotype was counted only a few times. CDR3 DNA sequence: TGTGCCAGCAGGATTCCCGGGACAGGGCTCACCGGGGAGCTGTTTTTT. Translation: CASRIPGTGLTGELFF. The V call is TRBV12-3 or TRBV12-4, the J call TRBJ2-2; TRBD1 matches at 9 bases. This CDR3 has 16 amino acids. V shed 6 bases and J 4 bases; nucleotides not matched to a gene: 9.

Only a few counts were recorded for this clonotype. One junction end does not reproduce the germline sequence, and a read error may be involved. The chain has TRBV28 and TRBJ1-2, with D unclear. Germline CDR1 is MDHEN and CDR2 is SYDVKM. The CDR3 is made up of 10 amino acids. The CDR3 DNA sequence: TGTGCCAGCAGCTTTGGACTGATGATCTTC. This translates into CASSFGLMIF.

The V gene is TRBV4-1, the J gene TRBJ2-3; D gene unclear. The V gene's germline CDR1 is MGHRA and CDR2 YSYEKL. Trimming shortened V by 1 base and J by 0 bases, and 11 bases separated the two germline ends. This CDR3 has 16 amino acids. For the CDR3, the DNA is TGCGCCAGCAGCCAAGTCCAGGCTCTTAGCACAGATACGCAGTATTTT. This sequence encodes CASSQVQALSTDTQYF.

This clonotype has just a few counts. This sequence joins TRBV6-2 or TRBV6-3 and TRBJ1-2; TRBD1 aligns across 7 bases. The germline V gene has CDR1 MNHEY and CDR2 SVGEGT. The CDR3 contains 16 residues. V gave up 6 bases and J gave up 8 bases; unmatched junction bases: 18. The CDR3 sequence: CASSPVQGTFAFGYTF. The CDR3 bases are TGTGCCAGCAGCCCTGTACAGGGGACGTTCGCTTTCGGCTACACCTTC.

This clonotype was counted a few times. V gene TRBV6-2 or TRBV6-3 combines with J gene TRBJ1-1; no clear D gene. The CDR3 sequence is 13 residues long. Per the germline V gene, CDR1 is MNHEY and CDR2 is SVGEGT. The V end was cut by 5 bases, the J end by 6 bases, with 13 bases between. CDR3 protein: CASSLDVGAEAFF. The CDR3, as DNA: TGTGCCAGCAGTCTGGACGTTGGCGCTGAAGCTTTCTTT.

This rearrangement joins TRBV27 to TRBJ2-7, with 8 bases lining up with TRBD1. The CDR3 has 14 amino acids. V lost 5 bases, J lost 6 bases, and 9 bases stayed unmatched. The V gene's germline CDR1 is MNHEY and CDR2 SMNVEV (reference sequence). The CDR3 coding sequence is TGTGCCAGCAGTCCCGGACAGGGATATACCGAGCAGTACTTC. It translates to CASSPGQGYTEQYF.

V and J are TRBV2 and TRBJ1-2; TRBD1 matches at 9 bases. The CDR3 totals 15 residues. The ends lost 6 bases at V and 1 base at J; junction bases unmatched: 6. CDR1 and CDR2 (germline): SNHLY, FYNNEI. The CDR3 coding sequence is TGTGCCAGCAGCGGTAGGACAGGGGTTAACTATGGCTACACCTTC. It encodes CASSGRTGVNYGYTF.

Many counts were recorded for this clonotype. The gene calls are TRBV6-1 and TRBJ2-5; D is possibly TRBD1 (6 bases). V lost 5 bases and J lost 2, with 12 bases in between. The CDR3 totals 14 residues. Germline V lookup: CDR1 MNHNS, CDR2 SASEGT. The CDR3 nucleotides read TGTGCCAGCAGTAAAGTGGGGGCACAAGAGACCCAGTACTTC. Translating it yields CASSKVGAQETQYF.

The gene calls are TRBV5-4 and TRBJ1-1; D is perhaps TRBD1 (6 bases). V was cut by 0 bases and J by 4 bases, with 13 bases left in between. The CDR3 has 15 residues. Germline V CDR1 and CDR2: SGHNT, YYREEE (reference sequence). In DNA form, the CDR3 reads TGTGCCAGCAGCTTGGCACAGGGCGGAGGCACTGAAGCTTTCTTT. This gives the protein CASSLAQGGGTEAFF.

This chain uses TRBV6-2 or TRBV6-3 with TRBJ2-3, with 12 bases lining up with TRBD2. Per the germline V gene, CDR1 is MNHEY and CDR2 is SVGEGT. With V trimmed by 5 bases and J by 6 bases, 12 bases remained unmatched. CDR3 length equals 17 residues. Here the CDR3 reads CASSRRTGTSGLDTQYF. The CDR3, as DNA: TGTGCCAGCAGTCGACGGACCGGGACTAGCGGGTTGGATACGCAGTATTTT.

This rearrangement joins TRBV7-6 to TRBJ1-2, with D possibly TRBD1 on 6 matching bases. CDR3 length equals 17 residues. Germline V gene data show CDR1 as SGHVS and CDR2 as FNYEAQ. The V end was cut by 6 bases, the J end by 5 bases, with 25 bases between. CDR3 sequence: CASRGSDRTGKQYGYTF. The CDR3 DNA sequence: TGTGCCAGCAGGGGATCGGACAGAACGGGGAAACAATATGGCTACACCTTC. Using reference TRBV7-6 and TRBJ1-2 for the parts outside the CDR3, the full variable domain is GAGVSQSPRYKVTKRGQDVALRCDPISGHVSLYWYRQALGQGPEFLTYFNYEAQQDKSGLPNDRFSAERPEGSISTLTIQRTEQRDSAMYRCASRGSDRTGKQYGYTFGSGTRLTVV.

The chain uses TRBV6-2 or TRBV6-3 and TRBJ2-7; D call uncertain. Germline loops: CDR1 MNHEY, CDR2 SVGEGT. The germline V and J ends were trimmed by 6 bases and 2 bases, with 14 bases remaining between them. The CDR3 consists of 14 residues. The CDR3 here is CASSPSLGPYEQYF. CDR3 DNA sequence: TGTGCCAGCAGCCCCTCTCTTGGGCCCTACGAGCAGTACTTC.

As for this clonotype: At one end the junction does not follow the germline gene, possibly because of a read error. The rearrangement joins TRBV6-8 to TRBJ2-1, with a weak D call TRBD2 (6 bases). The germline V gene has CDR1 MNHGY and CDR2 SAAAGT. The length of the CDR3 is 18 residues. CDR3 region: CASSYLPRRETSYNDQFF. The CDR3 nucleotides read TGTGCCAGCAGTTACCTGCCCCGACGGGAGACCTCCTACAATGATCAGTTCTTC.

The chain recombines TRBV10-3 with TRBJ2-7; 12 nucleotides line up with TRBD2. The trim removed 10 bases at V and 7 bases at J, leaving 11 bases unmatched. CDR1 is ENHRY, CDR2 SYGVKD, per germline. This CDR3 comprises 14 residues. The DNA of the CDR3 is TGTGCCACCGCACCTAGCGGGGGGGCGAGAGAGCAGTACGTC. This translates into CATAPSGGAREQYV.

This clonotype was counted a single time. This chain connects TRBV4-3 to TRBJ2-3; 14 bases are shared with TRBD2. Germline CDR1 and CDR2: LGHNA and YSLEER. The CDR3 loop spans 19 amino acids. The ends lost 1 base at V and 5 bases at J; junction bases unmatched: 11. The CDR3 nucleotides read TGCGCCAGCAGCCAAGTAAATCGACTAGCGGGGGGGCCAAGAGATACGCAGTATTTT. This sequence encodes CASSQVNRLAGGPRDTQYF.

The chain combines TRBV12-5 with TRBJ1-2; 7 nucleotides match TRBD1. The germline CDR1 and CDR2 sequences are LGHNT and FRNRAP. This CDR3 comprises 15 residues. The V and J ends lost 6 bases and 4 bases, in that order; junction bases with no gene match: 11. This CDR3 is CASGQPSGGSYGYTF. The CDR3 region has the DNA TGTGCTAGTGGACAACCCTCAGGGGGTAGCTATGGCTACACCTTC.

This clonotype was seen a handful of times. The V and J genes are TRBV7-7 and TRBJ2-5; TRBD2 agrees at 8 bases. Per the germline V gene, CDR1 is SSHAT and CDR2 is FNYEAQ (reference sequence). The CDR3 contains 15 residues. The CDR3 sequence is CATRAGGAGQETQYF. For the CDR3, the DNA is TGTGCTACCCGGGCGGGGGGCGCTGGGCAAGAGACCCAGTACTTC.

This clonotype showed up just a few times. The chain couples TRBV7-3 to TRBJ2-3; D is unresolved. V lost 0 bases, J lost 4 bases, and 5 bases lay in between. This CDR3 has 13 residues. CDR1 is SGHTA and CDR2 is FQGTGA in the germline V gene. DNA of the CDR3: TGTGCCAGCAGCTTAACGTTGTCAGATACGCAGTATTTT. This codes for CASSLTLSDTQYF.

This clonotype was observed at least ten times. A much more abundant neighbour one base away suggests this may be a read error. The rearrangement uses TRBV7-9 and TRBJ2-7; D uncertain. The CDR3 is 11 amino acids. CDR1 is SEHNR, CDR2 FQNEAQ, per germline (reference sequence). Trimming left V 5 bases short and J 0 bases short, with 2 bases between. The CDR3 region is CASSLSYEQYV. DNA for the CDR3: TGTGCCAGCAGCCTCTCCTACGAGCAGTACGTC.

J is TRBJ2-5 and V is TRBV29-1, with 7 positions matching TRBD1. The V gene's germline CDR1 is SQVTM and CDR2 ANQGSEA. After removal of 8 bases from V and 0 bases from J, the junction contained 9 bases not matched to a gene. The CDR3 is 14 amino acids. CDR3 residues: CSLRQGEYQETQYF. The CDR3 nucleotides read TGCAGCCTCCGACAGGGCGAATACCAAGAGACCCAGTACTTC.

This clonotype was recorded a few times. The rearrangement joins TRBV19 to TRBJ2-1; perhaps TRBD1 as D (6 bases). The CDR3 is 17 residues long. Germline CDR1 reads LNHDA; CDR2 reads SQIVND (reference sequence). V lost 3 bases and J 6 bases, leaving 21 bases between the germline ends. Here the CDR3 reads CASSIGPTDSPRNEQFF. The CDR3 coding sequence is TGTGCCAGTAGTATTGGGCCAACGGACAGTCCCCGCAATGAGCAGTTCTTC.

This chain links TRBV11-2 with TRBJ2-2, with unresolved D. CDR1 and CDR2 (germline): SGHAT, FQNNGV. Trimming cost V 2 bases and J 4 bases, with 14 bases left between them. CDR3 length: 16 amino acids. The CDR3 bases are TGTGCCAGCAGCTTAACTGAACAGCGAGGCACCGGGGAGCTGTTTTTT. Encoded protein: CASSLTEQRGTGELFF.

V usage is TRBV12-5 and J usage is TRBJ2-2, with 8 bases fitting TRBD2. Per germline, CDR1 LGHNT and CDR2 FRNRAP. The CDR3 extends over 12 amino acids. Trimming cost V 9 bases and J 6 bases; bases outside gene matches: 3. The CDR3 coding sequence is TGTGCTAGCGGGGGGGAGTCCGGGGAGCTGTTTTTT. Protein product: CASGGESGELFF.

This clonotype was counted a few times. The CDR3 coding sequence is TGTGCCAGCAGCGGTGGGACAGCAAAGAGCTCTGGAAACACCATATATTTT. The encoded protein is CASSGGTAKSSGNTIYF. The J gene is TRBJ1-3, the V gene TRBV7-9; 7 bases are a match to TRBD1. This CDR3 has 17 residues. J gave up 0 bases and V 5 bases, and 10 bases lay outside the gene matches. Germline V lookup: CDR1 SEHNR, CDR2 FQNEAQ (reference sequence).

The chain combines TRBV11-2 with TRBJ2-5; 7 nucleotides line up with TRBD2. The CDR3 runs 15 residues. V lost 1 base, J lost 2 bases, and 4 bases stayed unmatched. Germline CDR1 reads SGHAT; CDR2 reads FQNNGV. CDR3 nucleotides: TGTGCCAGCAGCTTAGGCCGGCGGGGGCAAGAGACCCAGTACTTC. This gives the protein CASSLGRRGQETQYF.

The rearrangement uses TRBV28 and TRBJ1-2; 7 bases fit TRBD1. The V gene end was trimmed by 3 bases and the J gene end by 8 bases; junction bases not matched to a gene: 15. Germline V gene lookup returns CDR1 MDHEN and CDR2 SYDVKM. The CDR3 has 16 residues. CDR3 bases: TGTGCCAGCAGTTTCCCGTACGACAGGGAAGCGGGGGGCTACACCTTC. Its translation: CASSFPYDREAGGYTF.

Turning to this clonotype: A junction end diverges from the germline sequence, so it may reflect a read error. The chain couples TRBV7-6 to TRBJ2-3, with a possible D match to TRBD1 (5 bases). Germline CDR1 SGHVS, CDR2 FNYEAQ. The CDR3 has 16 residues. CDR3 protein: CTSSLEDRKNTDTQYF. The CDR3, as DNA: TGTACCAGCAGCTTAGAAGACAGAAAAAACACAGATACGCAGTATTTT.

This clonotype was seen at least ten times. The rearrangement uses TRBV12-3 or TRBV12-4 and TRBJ1-2; 7 nucleotides agree with TRBD1. The V and J ends lost 4 bases and 3 bases, in that order; junction bases with no gene match: 5. The CDR3 loop spans 14 amino acids. CDR3 loop: CASSSGQTYYGYTF. CDR3 DNA sequence: TGTGCCAGCAGTTCGGGACAGACTTACTATGGCTACACCTTC.